The text below deals with one T cell receptor beta chain. The antigen remains unidentified. This sample is drawn from a study of vaccination effects on CD4 cells after COVID-19. TCRdb's table, derived via immunoSEQ multiplex PCR, lists solely in-frame clones and lacks some. The sample has under 80,000 clones; about 80% are singletons. Using viral peptide pools, the ViraFEST assay grew out antigen-specific CD4+ T cells prior to sequencing. Following an approximately ten-day culture, CD4+ T cells were purified. Two doses of either BNT162b2 or mRNA-1273 were given to each participant. This CDR3 region has 15 residues. Germline V gene lookup returns CDR1 SGDLS and CDR2 YYNGEE. V was pared by 3 bases and J by 7 bases, with 12 bases of the junction left unmatched.

This TCR was sampled from a human donor who received a COVID-19 vaccine. The chain uses TRBV9 and TRBJ1-2; 7 bases map to TRBD1. The material was CD4+ T cells from PBMCs cultured with HCoV-OC43 spike peptides, obtained after COVID-19 vaccination. Subset given: HCoV-OC43 spike overlapping peptide pool stimulation. The CDR3 reads CASSALGGGEAGYTF. Written as DNA, the CDR3 is TGTGCCAGCAGCGCCCTGGGAGGGGGCGAGGCTGGCTACACCTTC.